This T cell receptor (beta chain) was sequenced during a study of CD8+ T cells in alopecia areata. The CDR3 sequence is 11 residues long. V lost 6 bases and J lost 6; bases outside the gene matches: 1. Germline lookup yields CDR1 SQVTM and CDR2 ANQGSEA. Findings and limits, study-wide: TCR sharing across patients was less clear than in mice, possibly HLA-related.

Turning to this clone: The antigen is not known. Other DNA sequences within the sample encode an identical CDR3.

Isolated RNA was reverse transcribed into cDNA used as the sequencing template. Only in-frame clones appear in the TCRdb table, and some are missing; sequencing was by immunoSEQ multiplex PCR. This table holds 100,000 to 150,000 clones, 50% to 75% found once. Documented treatment: oral pan-JAK inhibitor, 5-10 mg twice daily. The V gene is TRBV29-1, the J gene TRBJ2-1; 8 bases line up with TRBD1. Sequencing used CD8+ T cells sorted from blood, obtained at week 4, from a patient treated with tofacitinib. This clonotype was obtained from a human donor with alopecia areata. The CDR3 protein is CSVDRGNEQFF. DNA of the CDR3: TGCAGCGTCGACAGGGGCAATGAGCAGTTCTTC.